Listed below are T cell receptor beta chains from one sample, sequenced in a study of blood T cell repertoires in COVID-19. Profiled with immunoSEQ multiplex PCR; TCRdb holds only in-frame clones, not every one. The sample yields under 200,000 clones, approximately 80% seen once. The sample consisted of peripheral blood. The receptors here all came from a human donor in a cohort sampled during active COVID-19. CDR3s include the opening cysteine and the closing phenylalanine or tryptophan.

CDR3 | V
CASSIAGGTDTQYF | TRBV19
CASSRPLAYEQYF | TRBV6-5
CASRDTSSGNTIYF | TRBV5-1
CASSVAGGGYTF | TRBV9
CASRAGSYSYEQYF | TRBV4-2
CASSAGERVYQETQYF | TRBV6-1
CASSHGQGQNTGELFF | TRBV4-1
CASSSLRGYQETQYF | TRBV6-2/TRBV6-3
CASSQGQGVSYEQYF | TRBV4-3
CAIDRGFLGYTF | TRBV10-2
CASSVSGRGASYEQYF | TRBV9
CASSFGQGPGELFF | TRBV11-2
CASSLDSAGPSYEQYF | TRBV11-2
CASSWTGGAANEKLFF | TRBV5-1
CAISESMRGGGEQYF | TRBV10-3
CASSQETGINSPLHF | TRBV4-3
CASSVESLPYEQYF | TRBV9
CASSYLAGGTYEQYF | TRBV6-2/TRBV6-3
CASRAIAGVEQYF | TRBV5-4
CASSSEQGAYNEQFF | TRBV7-8
CASSTGDRDNSPLHF | TRBV11-1
CASSSGRDLNTEAFF | TRBV28
CASKQGQINQPQHF | TRBV2
CASSYRGGGTEAFF | TRBV6-5
CASSKARSPGYEQFF | TRBV21-1
CASSVAPGTEAFF | TRBV9
CAITGERDTEAFF | TRBV10-3
CASSLDRAQPQHF | TRBV5-6
CASNPQGNTEAFF | TRBV28
CASSPLEGGEQYF | TRBV5-1
CASSVGPGQGYNSPLHF | TRBV9
CASSTLEGLSYEQYF | TRBV19
CASSQGDSKNSPLHF | TRBV3-1/TRBV3-2
CASSLEGGRGYTF | TRBV7-9
CASSPRESSYNEQFF | TRBV7-3
CASTAGDSANEKLFF | TRBV28
CASSQGDRANYGYTF | TRBV4-1
CASSQGAGLLYGYTF | TRBV4-1
CASSQDFGGNTEAFF | TRBV4-2
CASSPGQGGNQPQHF | TRBV5-1
CASSVGDTSYEQYF | TRBV9
CASSQVRGSGANVLTF | TRBV3-1/TRBV3-2
CASSPRRTSTYEQYF | TRBV7-2
CASSYSGLMNTEAFF | TRBV6-5
CASSASGGLTDTQYF | TRBV7-8